This TCR beta chain is drawn from a study of PD-L1 blockade in urothelial cancer. Overall study results and limits: Stronger expansion of tumor-associated clones in blood at 3 weeks distinguished durable-benefit patients.

The templates were synthetic TCR analogs, and they were spiked into each PCR. Sequencing used immunoSEQ multiplex PCR; TCRdb keeps in-frame clones, though not all of them. The sample holds about 30,000 clones, under 90% seen once. Time point indicated: peripheral blood 6 weeks after treatment start. Of note for this clone: Its antigen is not known.

This CDR3 has 13 amino acids. V was pared by 6 bases and J by 4 bases, with 12 bases between. Germline V lookup: CDR1 SEHNR, CDR2 FQNEAQ (reference sequence). V is TRBV7-9 and J is TRBJ1-2; D is undetermined. This receptor was identified in a man in his 70s with urothelial cancer. The sample was PBMCs, taken around atezolizumab (anti-PD-L1) treatment. CDR3 bases: TGTGCCAGCAGTCCTACCGGTGCCTATGGCTACACCTTC. This encodes CASSPTGAYGYTF. The complete variable domain, with remaining parts taken from reference TRBV7-9 and TRBJ1-2, reads DTGVSQNPRHKITKRGQNVTFRCDPISEHNRLYWYRQTLGQGPEFLTYFQNEAQLEKSRLLSDRFSAERPKGSFSTLEIQRTEQGDSAMYLCASSPTGAYGYTFGSGTRLTVV.